This T cell receptor (beta chain) was identified during a study of CD8 T cells in Susac syndrome. Turning to the study itself: At blood draw, Susac syndrome patients were therapy-naive, on corticosteroids, or on intravenous immunoglobulin alone. Study-level results: CD8+ clonal expansion in Susac peaked in TEMRA cells and active patients.

RNA, at roughly 0.45 to 1 ug, was reverse transcribed with random hexamers. The amplification used immunoSEQ multiplex PCR on TCR beta CDR3; it spanned 54 Vbeta and 13 Jbeta. TCRdb reanalysed the immunoSEQ multiplex PCR reads using MiXCR and keeps one entry per CDR3 protein. The sample includes some 130,000 distinct CDR3 sequences, 95% of them seen just once. About this clonotype: The target antigen is unknown.

The study sequenced TCR beta in blood CD8+ and CD4+ T cells. The germline V gene has CDR1 SGHTA and CDR2 FQGNSA. The CDR3 length is 15 residues. With 4 bases removed from V and 4 bases from J, the gap between germline ends came to 14 bases. The clonotype comes from a human donor with Susac syndrome. Sequencing was carried out using CD8+ T cells from PBMCs. J is TRBJ2-1 and V is TRBV7-2; D uncertain. CDR3 DNA: TGTGCCAGCAGCTCCCACCGCCTAGAATACAATGAGCAGTTCTTC. Protein: CASSSHRLEYNEQFF.